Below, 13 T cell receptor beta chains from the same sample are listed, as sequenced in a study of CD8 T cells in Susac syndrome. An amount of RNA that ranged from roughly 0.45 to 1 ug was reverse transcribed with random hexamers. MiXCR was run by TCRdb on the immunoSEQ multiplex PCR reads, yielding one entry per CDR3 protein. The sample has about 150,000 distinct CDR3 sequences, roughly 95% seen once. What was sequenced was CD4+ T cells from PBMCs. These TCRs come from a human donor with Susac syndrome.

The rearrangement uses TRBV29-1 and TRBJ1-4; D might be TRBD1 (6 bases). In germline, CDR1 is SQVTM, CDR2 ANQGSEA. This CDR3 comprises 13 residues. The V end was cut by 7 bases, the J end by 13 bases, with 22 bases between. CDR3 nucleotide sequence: TGCAGCGCCACTAGGGACACGTCGGGGGGACTGTTTTTT. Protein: CSATRDTSGGLFF.

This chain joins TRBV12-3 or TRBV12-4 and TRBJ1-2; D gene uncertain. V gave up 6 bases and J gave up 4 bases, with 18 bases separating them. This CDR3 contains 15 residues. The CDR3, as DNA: TGTGCCAGCAGCCTGAATGCGGACGCGGGCTATGGCTACACCTTC. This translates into CASSLNADAGYGYTF.

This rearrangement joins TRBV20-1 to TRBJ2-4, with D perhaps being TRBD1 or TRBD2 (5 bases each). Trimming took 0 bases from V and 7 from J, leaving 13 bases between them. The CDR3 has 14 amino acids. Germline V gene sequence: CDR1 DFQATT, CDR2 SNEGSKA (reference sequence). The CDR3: CSARDGTQPNIQYF. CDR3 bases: TGCAGTGCTAGAGATGGGACCCAGCCCAACATTCAGTACTTC.

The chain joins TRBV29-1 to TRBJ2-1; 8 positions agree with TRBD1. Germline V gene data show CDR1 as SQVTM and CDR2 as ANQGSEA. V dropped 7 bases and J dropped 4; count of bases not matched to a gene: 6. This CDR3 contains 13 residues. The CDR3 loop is CSGTGLLYNEQFF. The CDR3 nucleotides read TGCAGCGGGACAGGGCTCCTATACAATGAGCAGTTCTTC.

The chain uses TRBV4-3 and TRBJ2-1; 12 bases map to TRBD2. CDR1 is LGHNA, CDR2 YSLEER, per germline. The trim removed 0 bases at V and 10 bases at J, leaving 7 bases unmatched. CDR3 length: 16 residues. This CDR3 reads CASSQDRGLAGLEQFF. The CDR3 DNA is TGCGCCAGCAGCCAAGATCGGGGACTAGCGGGCCTAGAGCAGTTCTTC.

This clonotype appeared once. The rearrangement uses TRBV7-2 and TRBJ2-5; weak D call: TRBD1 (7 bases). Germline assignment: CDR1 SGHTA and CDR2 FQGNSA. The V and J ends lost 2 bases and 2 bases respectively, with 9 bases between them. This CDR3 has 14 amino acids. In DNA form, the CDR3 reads TGTGCCAGCAGCTTATCAGGGGGGCAAGAGACCCAGTACTTC. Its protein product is CASSLSGGQETQYF.

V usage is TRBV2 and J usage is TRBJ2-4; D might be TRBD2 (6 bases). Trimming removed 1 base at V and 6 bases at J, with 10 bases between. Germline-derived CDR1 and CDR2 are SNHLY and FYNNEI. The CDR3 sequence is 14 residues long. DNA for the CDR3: TGTGCCAGCAGTGAAGTGGGGGGATTAAACATTCAGTACTTC. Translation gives CASSEVGGLNIQYF.

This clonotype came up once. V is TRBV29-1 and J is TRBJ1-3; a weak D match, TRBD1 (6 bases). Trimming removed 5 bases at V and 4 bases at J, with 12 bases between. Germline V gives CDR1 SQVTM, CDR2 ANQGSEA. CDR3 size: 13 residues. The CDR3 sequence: CSVWPGDGNTIYF. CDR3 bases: TGCAGCGTTTGGCCAGGGGACGGAAACACCATATATTTT. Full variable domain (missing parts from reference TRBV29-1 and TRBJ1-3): SAVISQKPSRDICQRGTSLTIQCQVDSQVTMMFWYRQQPGQSLTLIATANQGSEATYESGFVIDKFPISRPNLTFSTLTVSNMSPEDSSIYLCSVWPGDGNTIYFGEGSWLTVV.

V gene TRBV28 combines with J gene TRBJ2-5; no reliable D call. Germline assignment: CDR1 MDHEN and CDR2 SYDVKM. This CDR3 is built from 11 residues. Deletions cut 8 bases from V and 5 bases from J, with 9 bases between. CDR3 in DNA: TGTGCCAGCCGCATGACCGAGACCCAGTACTTC. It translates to CASRMTETQYF.

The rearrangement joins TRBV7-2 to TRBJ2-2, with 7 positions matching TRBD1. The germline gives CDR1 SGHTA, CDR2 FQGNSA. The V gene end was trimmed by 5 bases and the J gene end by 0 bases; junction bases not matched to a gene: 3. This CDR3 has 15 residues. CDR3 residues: CASSRDRPNTGELFF. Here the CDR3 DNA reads TGTGCCAGCAGCCGGGACAGACCGAACACCGGGGAGCTGTTTTTT.

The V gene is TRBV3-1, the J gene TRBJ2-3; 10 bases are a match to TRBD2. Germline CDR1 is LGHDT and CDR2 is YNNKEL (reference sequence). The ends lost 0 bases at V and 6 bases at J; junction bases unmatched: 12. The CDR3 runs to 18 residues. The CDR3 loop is CASSQDKTSGRLGDTQYF. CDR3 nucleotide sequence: TGTGCCAGCAGCCAAGACAAGACTAGCGGGCGACTAGGGGATACGCAGTATTTT.

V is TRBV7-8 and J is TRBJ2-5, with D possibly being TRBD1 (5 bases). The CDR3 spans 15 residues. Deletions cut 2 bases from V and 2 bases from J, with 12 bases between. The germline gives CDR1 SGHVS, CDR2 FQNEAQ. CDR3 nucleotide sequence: TGTGCCAGCAGCTTATATGCAGGGAATCAAGAGACCCAGTACTTC. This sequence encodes CASSLYAGNQETQYF.

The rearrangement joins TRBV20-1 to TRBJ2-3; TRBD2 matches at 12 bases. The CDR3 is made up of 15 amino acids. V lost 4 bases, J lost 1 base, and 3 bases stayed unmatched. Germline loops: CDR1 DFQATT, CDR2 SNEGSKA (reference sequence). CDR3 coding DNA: TGCAGTGCTACCCGGACTAGCGGGGGCACAGATACGCAGTATTTT. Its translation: CSATRTSGGTDTQYF.